The rows below give T cell receptor beta chains drawn from one sample of a study of shared clonotypes between healthy human individuals. TCRdb's table, derived via immunoSEQ multiplex PCR, lists solely in-frame clones and lacks some. The sample has 1.5 million to 2.5 million clones; around 96% are singletons. Sequenced sample: naive CD8+ T cells sorted from blood. The receptors stem from a man between 18 and 29 years old in good health. Both conserved end residues are trimmed from each CDR3. Each record gives: J gene, V gene, CDR3 protein.

>TRBJ2-7|TRBV28
ASSSSPLSTYEQY
>TRBJ2-7|TRBV14
ASSQVPGAEQY
>TRBJ2-7|TRBV9
ASSVGPTGADYEQY
>TRBJ2-7|TRBV9
ASSVSPDSYEQY
>TRBJ2-1|TRBV2
ASRKLAASSYNEQF
>TRBJ2-3|TRBV9
ASSVVTSGTDTQY
>TRBJ1-4|TRBV15
ATSGPSSEKLF
>TRBJ2-1|TRBV5-1
ASSLNKGSNEQF
>TRBJ2-2|TRBV5-4
ASSLFGQGVPGELF
>TRBJ2-5|TRBV6-5
ASSYLGNQETQY
>TRBJ2-7|TRBV7-2
ASSLNLGSSTYEQY
>TRBJ1-5|TRBV7-9
ASSPIGGVNQPQH
>TRBJ2-1|TRBV5-6
ASSLAGGNEQF
>TRBJ2-7|TRBV21-1
ASSKVSTYEQY
>TRBJ1-2|TRBV10-3
AIRWTAPNYGYT
>TRBJ2-7|TRBV6-1
ASRLRDRGTYEQY
>TRBJ2-7|TRBV4-3
ASSQEASGESYEQY
>TRBJ1-2|TRBV5-1
ASRDPTAINYGYT
>TRBJ2-7|TRBV5-1
ASSLEGDRSYEQY
>TRBJ1-1|TRBV11-2
ASSLGWISDTEAF
>TRBJ1-1|TRBV28
ASSFRPSGAF
>TRBJ1-6|TRBV27
ASSLSLTGNSPLH
>TRBJ1-2|TRBV29-1
SAGGRGGGYT
>TRBJ1-2|TRBV13
ASSNLQGEDDYGYT
>TRBJ1-1|TRBV10-1
ASSEPGSTEAF
>TRBJ2-3|TRBV7-9
ASSLALGDTQY
>TRBJ2-1|TRBV27
ASSFSGVVEQF
>TRBJ2-7|TRBV19
ASSINTGYEQY
>TRBJ1-6|TRBV6-1
ASSEVTRINSPLH
>TRBJ2-7|TRBV18
ASSPSGLAGTAGSEQY
>TRBJ1-5|TRBV4-2
ASSQDGLFSNQPQH
>TRBJ2-3|TRBV30
ASEGLAGSDTQY
>TRBJ2-4|TRBV2
ASSEVGTMKNIQY
>TRBJ2-1|TRBV2
ASSESGGSYNEQF
>TRBJ1-1|TRBV7-3
ASSFGVANTEAF
>TRBJ2-3|TRBV30
AWSSGPSGNTQY
>TRBJ2-2|TRBV6-1
ASGISVGAPGELF
>TRBJ2-2|TRBV27
ASSLAGETGELF
>TRBJ2-1|TRBV30
AWSVSRNEQF
>TRBJ2-3|TRBV9
ASSVEGQGTDTQY
>TRBJ1-5|TRBV30
AWSVPGQRSSEPQH
>TRBJ2-7|TRBV2
ATSGYEQY
>TRBJ1-1|TRBV7-9
ASSFTGYYTEAF
>TRBJ1-2|TRBV28
ASSFKGTDLLYGYT
>TRBJ2-1|TRBV30
ALQGAGNGNEQF
>TRBJ2-5|TRBV9
ASSVDPSRETQY
>TRBJ2-5|TRBV30
AWSGTSLAQY
>TRBJ1-2|TRBV14
ASSQGVKGGYT
>NA|TRBV30
AWSVGGTATYEQY
>TRBJ1-3|TRBV7-8
ASSLGSGSGNTIY
>TRBJ2-7|TRBV10-3
AIRPETGATYEQY
>TRBJ2-7|TRBV4-1
ASSLKVGDHEQY
>TRBJ2-7|TRBV5-6
ASSDGTARYEQY
>TRBJ2-7|TRBV4-1
ASSHYVDLYEQY
>TRBJ1-2|TRBV5-4
ASSFRGSDGYT
>TRBJ1-4|TRBV7-9
ASSSGDEKLF
>TRBJ2-2|TRBV10-1
ASSESGGNTGELF